Shown below are 24 T cell receptor beta chains from a single sample sequenced in a study of blood T cell repertoires in COVID-19. Generated by immunoSEQ multiplex PCR, the TCRdb table keeps only in-frame clones and is missing some. The sample gives approximately 320,000 clones, about 87% of which show up once; about 8.9% is in the top ten. The sample comprised PBMCs or T cells enriched from blood (not recorded which). These receptors originate from a woman in her late teens or twenties who had recovered from COVID-19.

The chain recombines TRBV20-1 with TRBJ1-4; weak D call: TRBD1 (5 bases). Germline V gene sequence: CDR1 DFQATT, CDR2 SNEGSKA (reference sequence). The CDR3 spans 16 residues. V lost 5 bases and J 4 bases, leaving 20 bases between the germline ends. CDR3 loop: CSARGGLRAFNEKLFF. In DNA form, the CDR3 reads TGCAGTGCTCGTGGGGGACTCCGAGCCTTTAATGAAAAACTGTTTTTT.

The V call is TRBV7-8, the J call TRBJ1-1; TRBD1 aligns across 7 bases. The CDR3 has 15 residues. The germline CDR1 and CDR2 sequences are SGHVS and FQNEAQ. Unmatched junction bases numbered 8, after V lost 2 bases and J lost 5 bases. CDR3 coding DNA: TGTGCCAGCAGCTTATGGACAGGCGGGGCAACTGAAGCTTTCTTT. Translation gives CASSLWTGGATEAFF. The variable domain in full, completed from reference TRBV7-8 and TRBJ1-1, reads GAGVSQSPRYKVAKRGQDVALRCDPISGHVSLFWYQQALGQGPEFLTYFQNEAQLDKSGLPSDRFFAERPEGSVSTLKIQRTQQEDSAVYLCASSLWTGGATEAFFGQGTRLTVV.

The rearrangement links TRBV25-1 to TRBJ1-1; tentative D call: TRBD1 (6 bases). The CDR3 extends over 14 amino acids. The germline V and J ends were trimmed by 6 bases and 4 bases, with 15 bases remaining between them. The germline V gene encodes CDR1 MGHDK and CDR2 SYGVNS. Written as DNA, the CDR3 is TGTGCCAGCAGGACATTCGGACAGATCACTGAAGCTTTCTTT. Its protein is CASRTFGQITEAFF.

This clone was recorded only once. This chain links TRBV4-3 with TRBJ1-1; 7 bases align to TRBD1. After removal of 4 bases from V and 6 bases from J, the junction contained 8 bases not matched to a gene. Germline V lookup: CDR1 LGHNA, CDR2 YSLEER. This CDR3 region has 14 residues. CDR3 region: CASSLGQDGSEAFF. The DNA of the CDR3 is TGCGCCAGCAGCCTCGGACAGGATGGGTCTGAAGCTTTCTTT.

The V gene is TRBV7-8, the J gene TRBJ1-4, with 8 bases lining up with TRBD1. CDR3 length equals 15 residues. The V and J ends lost 8 bases and 8 bases, in that order; junction bases with no gene match: 13. Germline V CDR1 and CDR2: SGHVS, FQNEAQ. As DNA, the CDR3 is TGTGCCAGCCAAACCCTGGGGACAGGTCAGGAAAAACTGTTTTTT. Translating gives CASQTLGTGQEKLFF.

This sequence joins TRBV27 and TRBJ2-7, with 7 bases aligning to TRBD2. The CDR3 consists of 11 residues. The germline CDR1 and CDR2 sequences are MNHEY and SMNVEV (reference sequence). The V gene end was trimmed by 8 bases and the J gene end by 7 bases; junction bases not matched to a gene: 5. CDR3 sequence: CASSRAGEQYF. For the CDR3, the DNA is TGTGCCAGCTCAAGAGCGGGAGAGCAGTACTTC.

This clone was seen only once. CDR3 bases: TGTGCCTGGAGTGTAGGTCTAGCGGGGGCCGGGTCGGCGTATTTT. It translates to CAWSVGLAGAGSAYF. The chain joins TRBV30 to TRBJ2-3, with TRBD2 matching 10 bases. CDR1 and CDR2 from the germline V gene are GTSNPN and SVGIG (reference sequence). V was pared by 0 bases and J by 14 bases, with 14 bases of the junction left unmatched. This CDR3 comprises 15 residues.

The chain combines TRBV3-1 (or the pseudogene TRBV3-2) with TRBJ2-2, with no clear D. Trimming took off 10 bases at V and 1 base at J, with 7 bases between the two ends. Germline CDR1 reads LGHDT; CDR2 reads YNNKEL (reference sequence). The CDR3 has 12 residues. The CDR3 DNA reads as TGTGCCATAGGAGTGAACACCGGGGAGCTGTTTTTT. It is translated as CAIGVNTGELFF.

The chain combines TRBV7-3 with TRBJ2-2; 7 bases align to TRBD1. J lost 1 base, V lost 5 bases, and 7 bases had no gene match. This CDR3 is 16 amino acids long. CDR1 and CDR2 from the germline V gene are SGHTA and FQGTGA. The CDR3, as DNA: TGTGCCAGCAGCCCTCGGGACAGCCAGAACACCGGGGAGCTGTTTTTT. This gives the protein CASSPRDSQNTGELFF.

This clone was seen only once. The chain is built from TRBV5-1 and TRBJ2-2; D remains ambiguous. The CDR3 is 17 amino acids. The germline gives CDR1 SGHRS, CDR2 YFSETQ. The V end was cut by 4 bases, the J end by 2 bases, with 18 bases between. CDR3 region: CASSPQPGQVNTGELFF. The CDR3, as DNA: TGCGCCAGCAGCCCTCAGCCTGGGCAAGTCAACACCGGGGAGCTGTTTTTT.

V is TRBV30 and J is TRBJ1-1; D unclear. CDR3 length: 14 amino acids. Trimming removed 0 bases from V and 1 base from J, with 9 bases in between. Germline V gives CDR1 GTSNPN, CDR2 SVGIG (reference sequence). The CDR3 region is CAWSVISPNTEAFF. Here the CDR3 DNA reads TGTGCCTGGAGTGTGATAAGCCCGAACACTGAAGCTTTCTTT. The entire variable domain, with the rest obtained from reference TRBV30 and TRBJ1-1, is as follows: SQTIHQWPATLVQPVGSPLSLECTVEGTSNPNLYWYRQAAGRGLQLLFYSVGIGQISSEVPQNLSASRPQDRQFILSSKKLLLSDSGFYLCAWSVISPNTEAFFGQGTRLTVV.

J is TRBJ1-3 and V is TRBV3-1 (or the pseudogene TRBV3-2); D gene unclear. With 9 bases removed from V and 2 bases from J, the gap between germline ends came to 11 bases. CDR3 size: 13 residues. Germline V gives CDR1 LGHDT, CDR2 YNNKEL (reference sequence). This CDR3 is CASVEDPGNTIYF. CDR3 sequence (DNA): TGTGCCAGTGTAGAGGATCCTGGAAACACCATATATTTT.

The rearrangement joins TRBV4-3 to TRBJ2-7; 9 nucleotides match TRBD1. J gave up 1 base and V 4 bases, and 5 bases lay outside the gene matches. The germline gives CDR1 LGHNA, CDR2 YSLEER. The CDR3 runs to 15 residues. For the CDR3, the DNA is TGCGCCAGCAGCCCGGGACAGGGTGTTTCCTACGAGCAGTACTTC. It encodes CASSPGQGVSYEQYF.

This sequence joins TRBV18 and TRBJ1-2; D is perhaps TRBD1 (6 bases). This CDR3 has 14 residues. Germline-derived CDR1 and CDR2 are KGHSH and LQKENI. Trimming removed 2 bases at V and 7 bases at J, with 14 bases between. The CDR3 loop reads CASSPGAGDSGYTF. The CDR3 DNA is TGTGCCAGCTCACCAGGCGCAGGGGATAGTGGCTACACCTTC. The full variable domain, its missing parts supplied by reference TRBV18 and TRBJ1-2, is NAGVMQNPRHLVRRRGQEARLRCSPMKGHSHVYWYRQLPEEGLKFMVYLQKENIIDESGMPKERFSAEFPKEGPSILRIQQVVRGDSAAYFCASSPGAGDSGYTFGSGTRLTVV.

CDR3 bases: TGTGCCAGCTTTGGACAGGGCGGAGAGGATGGCTACACCTTC. Translated: CASFGQGGEDGYTF. This sequence joins TRBV5-4 and TRBJ1-2, with TRBD1 matching over 8 bases. V lost 7 bases and J lost 6; bases outside the gene matches: 11. The germline gives CDR1 SGHNT, CDR2 YYREEE (reference sequence). The CDR3 runs to 14 residues.

The V gene is TRBV6-5, the J gene TRBJ1-5, with TRBD1 identical over 8 bases. Germline assignment: CDR1 MNHEY and CDR2 SVGAGI. Trimming removed 0 bases from V and 8 bases from J; junction bases left unmatched: 9. The CDR3 sequence is 16 residues long. The CDR3 loop is CASSYSAQGVGEPQHF. CDR3 nucleotides: TGTGCCAGCAGTTACTCTGCACAGGGGGTGGGGGAGCCCCAGCATTTT.

This clone was seen only once. V gene TRBV6-9 combines with J gene TRBJ2-3, with D maybe TRBD2 (5 bases). CDR3 size: 14 residues. Germline V lookup: CDR1 MNHGY, CDR2 SVAAGI. V was trimmed by 5 bases and J by 1 base, leaving 10 bases between them. CDR3 protein: CASSRRGRTDTQYF. CDR3 DNA: TGTGCCAGCAGTAGGAGAGGGCGCACAGATACGCAGTATTTT.

The genes are TRBV2 and TRBJ1-5; D is uncertain. The CDR3 covers 15 residues. V gave up 5 bases and J gave up 0 bases, with 11 bases separating them. Looked up from germline, CDR1 is SNHLY and CDR2 is FYNNEI. CDR3 bases: TGTGCCAGCAGTCCCGAGAACTATAGCAATCAGCCCCAGCATTTT. It translates to CASSPENYSNQPQHF.

The chain recombines TRBV6-5 with TRBJ1-2, with TRBD1 as a possible D gene (5 bases). This CDR3 spans 13 amino acids. Trimming pared 2 bases from V and 4 bases from J, leaving 8 bases between. Germline V gene data show CDR1 as MNHEY and CDR2 as SVGAGI. The CDR3 nucleotides are TGTGCCAGCAGTTACCCCGACAGCTATGGCTACACCTTC. Protein: CASSYPDSYGYTF.

The chain has TRBV11-2 and TRBJ1-6; D not resolved. The germline gives CDR1 SGHAT, CDR2 FQNNGV. V lost 0 bases and J 7 bases, leaving 4 bases between the germline ends. The CDR3 consists of 13 residues. The CDR3 DNA is TGTGCCAGCAGCTTAGACCTAAATTCACCCCTCCACTTT. Translated, it gives CASSLDLNSPLHF.

The rearrangement links TRBV2 to TRBJ1-2; TRBD1 matches at 9 bases. Unmatched junction bases numbered 10, after V lost 7 bases and J lost 1 base. The CDR3 has 16 residues. The germline V gene has CDR1 SNHLY and CDR2 FYNNEI. The CDR3 protein is CASKTTGGTDNYGYTF. Written as DNA, the CDR3 is TGTGCCAGCAAGACTACAGGGGGCACGGATAACTATGGCTACACCTTC.

The chain has TRBV7-3 and TRBJ1-5; D is unresolved. The CDR3 spans 13 residues. V lost 2 bases, J lost 4 bases, and 6 bases lay in between. Germline V lookup: CDR1 SGHTA, CDR2 FQGTGA. Here the CDR3 DNA reads TGTGCCAGCAGCTTACACGAGAATCAGCCCCAGCATTTT. This translates into CASSLHENQPQHF.

This sequence joins TRBV28 and TRBJ2-2, with D possibly matching TRBD1 (6 bases). CDR1 and CDR2 from the germline V gene are MDHEN and SYDVKM. There are 13 residues in the CDR3. V was trimmed by 11 bases and J by 4 bases, leaving 14 bases between them. CDR3 in amino acids: CAVPRGSTGELFF. The DNA for the CDR3 is TGTGCCGTTCCCAGGGGTAGCACCGGGGAGCTGTTTTTT.

V gene TRBV28 combines with J gene TRBJ2-7, with D possibly TRBD2 on 6 matching bases. The CDR3 is 13 residues long. The germline V and J ends were trimmed by 3 bases and 1 base, with 7 bases remaining between them. Germline V gives CDR1 MDHEN, CDR2 SYDVKM. CDR3 sequence (DNA): TGTGCCAGCAGTTTGGCGGGATCCTACGAGCAGTACTTC. Protein: CASSLAGSYEQYF.